This T cell receptor (beta chain) appears in the sequencing data of a study of T cell clusters in autoimmune cytopenias. One tube held mixed TRB-A and TRB-B primer pools for touch-down PCR. TCRdb reanalyzed the multiplex PCR reads and collapses them to one entry per CDR3 protein, without DNA. This sample lists 2,200 or so distinct CDR3 sequences; its ten largest clones have around 50%. TRB was amplified from approximately 230 ng of peripheral blood genomic DNA per sample. This CDR3 has 12 residues. CDR1 is SNHLY, CDR2 FYNNEI, per germline. The TCR comes from a human donor with an autoimmune cytopenia or autoimmune hepatitis (not recorded which). V usage is TRBV2 and J usage is TRBJ2-3; TCRdb's D call, TRBD1, is unchecked because there is no DNA. Sequencing was done on a sample of peripheral blood. Here the CDR3 reads CASSQTVDTQYF.